What follows are 26 T cell receptor beta chains derived from one specimen sequenced in a study of cytomegalovirus exposure and HLA in healthy donors (dated by TCRdb to about 2017). Library preparation was by the immunoSEQ multiplex PCR assay. A mixture of 60 forward primers for TCR Vbeta segments and 13 reverse primers for TCR Jbeta segments was used in the multiplex PCR. TCRdb took over this immuneACCESS table, retaining in-frame rearrangements with V and J assigned. Such tables are incomplete; in checked studies, under half of the missing clones stem from an unresolved V gene, and the remainder is unexplained. Counted in this sample were 55,000 to 80,000 clones; 50% to 80% of them appeared once. The ten biggest clones cover less than 25% of the sample. Material: PBMCs. Receptor source: a man in his forties in good health and CMV-seropositive.

The V gene is TRBV6-6, the J gene TRBJ1-1, with D hard to call. Germline CDR1 MNHNY, CDR2 SVGAGI (reference sequence). CDR3 size: 12 residues. V was clipped by 7 bases and J by 1 base, with 7 bases between them. For the CDR3, the DNA is TGTGCCAGCATCCGGGAGAACACTGAAGCTTTCTTT. This encodes CASIRENTEAFF.

This chain joins TRBV9 and TRBJ2-1, with a tentative D call TRBD2 (7 bases). V was trimmed by 7 bases and J by 4 bases, leaving 18 bases between them. This CDR3 region has 15 residues. The germline V gene encodes CDR1 SGDLS and CDR2 YYNGEE. CDR3 amino acids: CASASGAGLYNEQFF. In DNA, the CDR3 is TGTGCCAGCGCCTCGGGGGCGGGACTATACAATGAGCAGTTCTTC.

J is TRBJ1-4 and V is TRBV6-1, with D unresolved. Germline V gene lookup returns CDR1 MNHNS and CDR2 SASEGT. With 3 bases removed from V and 10 bases from J, the gap between germline ends came to 15 bases. The CDR3 spans 14 residues. The CDR3, as DNA: TGTGCCAGCAGTGACGAAGCCACGGGTGGAAAACTGTTTTTT. It yields the protein CASSDEATGGKLFF.

The chain carries TRBV5-1 and TRBJ1-4; D might be TRBD1 (5 bases). This CDR3 region has 14 residues. CDR1 and CDR2 from the germline V gene are SGHRS and YFSETQ. The V and J ends lost 2 bases and 3 bases respectively, with 8 bases between them. This CDR3 reads CASSFSGSNEKLFF. DNA of the CDR3: TGCGCCAGCAGCTTCTCAGGGTCTAATGAAAAACTGTTTTTT.

The V and J genes are TRBV10-3 and TRBJ1-4; unclear D gene. Looked up from germline, CDR1 is ENHRY and CDR2 is SYGVKD. Trimming cost V 11 bases and J 4 bases, with 11 bases left between them. This CDR3 has 12 residues. As DNA, the CDR3 is TGTGCCGTCGGTCCCTTTAATGAAAAACTGTTTTTT. It codes for CAVGPFNEKLFF.

The genes are TRBV4-2 and TRBJ2-1, with TRBD2 matching over 9 bases. The germline V gene encodes CDR1 LGHNA and CDR2 YNFKEQ. V trimming: 0 bases; J trimming: 6 bases; junction bases outside the gene matches: 6. The CDR3 spans 16 residues. The CDR3 DNA sequence: TGTGCCAGCAGCCAAGATACAGGGACTAGCAGCAATGAGCAGTTCTTC. Protein sequence: CASSQDTGTSSNEQFF.

CDR3 loop: CASSSDVGAGDTQYF. The CDR3 region has the DNA TGTGCCAGCAGCTCGGACGTGGGGGCGGGAGATACGCAGTATTTT. The chain links TRBV5-4 to TRBJ2-3; D may be TRBD1 (6 bases). Germline V gene lookup returns CDR1 SGHNT and CDR2 YYREEE (reference sequence). This CDR3 comprises 15 residues. V dropped 3 bases and J dropped 5 bases, with 16 bases sitting between them.

The chain uses TRBV5-1 and TRBJ2-1; 8 bases are shared with TRBD2. V gave up 5 bases and J gave up 1 base; unmatched junction bases: 8. The CDR3 extends over 16 amino acids. Germline loops: CDR1 SGHRS, CDR2 YFSETQ. The DNA of the CDR3 is TGCGCCAGCAGATACGTTAGCGGGGCATCCTACAATGAGCAGTTCTTC. It specifies CASRYVSGASYNEQFF. Full variable domain (remainder filled in from reference TRBV5-1 and TRBJ2-1): KAGVTQTPRYLIKTRGQQVTLSCSPISGHRSVSWYQQTPGQGLQFLFEYFSETQRNKGNFPGRFSGRQFSNSRSEMNVSTLELGDSALYLCASRYVSGASYNEQFFGPGTRLTVL.

There are a few counts of this clone. The J gene is TRBJ2-3, the V gene TRBV5-1, with a tentative D call TRBD2 (6 bases). Trimming cost V 0 bases and J 3 bases, with 14 bases left between them. The CDR3 extends over 16 amino acids. CDR1 SGHRS and CDR2 YFSETQ come from the germline V gene. This CDR3 is CASSLATRARTDTQYF. For the CDR3, the DNA is TGCGCCAGCAGCTTGGCGACTAGAGCACGTACAGATACGCAGTATTTT.

The genes are TRBV13 and TRBJ2-7; 12 bases match TRBD1. Germline V gene data show CDR1 as PRHDT and CDR2 as FYEKMQ (reference sequence). J was trimmed by 9 bases and V by 5 bases; bases with no gene match: 17. CDR3 length: 17 amino acids. The DNA for the CDR3 is TGTGCCAGCAGCCCTACACTGGAGGGACAGGGGGCGACTGGGCAGTACTTC. Its protein product is CASSPTLEGQGATGQYF.

Points on this clone: The junction does not match germline at one end; this may be a read error. This sequence joins TRBV7-7 and TRBJ2-7, with TRBD2 matching over 9 bases. CDR3 size: 15 residues. Germline V gene sequence: CDR1 SSHAT, CDR2 FNYEAQ (reference sequence). CDR3 bases: TGTGCTAGCAGCTTAGGGGCGGGGGGGCAGTACGAGCAGTACTTC. Amino acids: CASSLGAGGQYEQYF.

CDR3: CASSPGAGANVLTF. The CDR3 DNA reads TGTGCCAGCAGCCCGGGGGCTGGGGCCAACGTCCTGACTTTC. V and J are TRBV13 and TRBJ2-6, with a tentative D call TRBD2 (6 bases). V was pared by 5 bases and J by 2 bases, with 7 bases between. This CDR3 contains 14 residues. Germline V gene sequence: CDR1 PRHDT, CDR2 FYEKMQ (reference sequence).

The chain couples TRBV19 to TRBJ2-7, with TRBD1 identical over 9 bases. V lost 7 bases, J lost 1 base, and 5 bases stayed unmatched. In germline, CDR1 is LNHDA, CDR2 SQIVND (reference sequence). This CDR3 is built from 14 residues. The CDR3 DNA reads TGTGCCAGTAAAACCGGGACAGGGTCCTACGAGCAGTACTTC. This encodes CASKTGTGSYEQYF.

The rearrangement joins TRBV4-1 to TRBJ1-1; D is uncertain. Trimming took 1 base from V and 4 from J, leaving 10 bases between them. CDR1 and CDR2 (germline): MGHRA, YSYEKL. This CDR3 region has 14 residues. The CDR3 is CASSQGPAGTEAFF. The CDR3 DNA reads TGCGCCAGCAGCCAAGGGCCGGCGGGCACTGAAGCTTTCTTT.

This clone was seen more than once but under ten times. Here the CDR3 DNA reads TGTGCCAGCAGCTTCCCCATGACCGCGGCGAGCACAGATACGCAGTATTTT. The encoded protein is CASSFPMTAASTDTQYF. This chain joins TRBV7-2 and TRBJ2-3; D is uncertain. The V end was cut by 3 bases, the J end by 0 bases, with 16 bases between. This CDR3 spans 17 amino acids. Germline V gives CDR1 SGHTA, CDR2 FQGNSA.

The rearrangement links TRBV5-6 to TRBJ2-1, with 8 bases lining up with TRBD2. V was pared by 4 bases and J by 11 bases, with 14 bases of the junction left unmatched. CDR3 size: 15 residues. Per the germline V gene, CDR1 is SGHDT and CDR2 is YYEEEE. CDR3 amino acids: CASSNDRSGGLQQFF. CDR3 nucleotide sequence: TGTGCCAGCAGCAACGACCGCAGCGGGGGCTTACAGCAGTTCTTC.

This clone was detected a few times. This chain links TRBV5-1 with TRBJ2-2; 11 bases agree with TRBD1. J lost 5 bases, V lost 5 bases, and 5 bases had no gene match. Germline-derived CDR1 and CDR2 are SGHRS and YFSETQ. The CDR3 is 15 amino acids. The CDR3 nucleotides are TGCGCCAGCAGATCCGGGACAGGGGGTACCGGGGAGCTGTTTTTT. This sequence encodes CASRSGTGGTGELFF.

This clone was detected only once. The rearrangement joins TRBV2 to TRBJ2-7; 7 positions agree with TRBD2. CDR1 SNHLY and CDR2 FYNNEI come from the germline V gene. This CDR3 contains 16 residues. The J segment lost 7 bases and the V segment lost 1 base, leaving 13 bases of the junction unmatched. The CDR3 sequence is CASSEGRLADTGEQYF. Written as DNA, the CDR3 is TGTGCCAGCAGTGAAGGGAGACTAGCTGACACCGGGGAGCAGTACTTC.

The chain links TRBV7-6 to TRBJ2-7, with 9 bases fitting TRBD2. V lost 4 bases, J lost 3 bases, and 7 bases stayed unmatched. Germline V gene lookup returns CDR1 SGHVS and CDR2 FNYEAQ. The CDR3 sequence is 15 residues long. CDR3 nucleotide sequence: TGTGCCAGCAGCTCTCGAGCGGGGGGCCACTACGAGCAGTACTTC. Translated: CASSSRAGGHYEQYF. Filled out from reference TRBV7-6 and TRBJ2-7, the complete variable domain reads GAGVSQSPRYKVTKRGQDVALRCDPISGHVSLYWYRQALGQGPEFLTYFNYEAQQDKSGLPNDRFSAERPEGSISTLTIQRTEQRDSAMYRCASSSRAGGHYEQYFGPGTRLTVT.

V and J are TRBV30 and TRBJ1-4; D perhaps matches TRBD1 (6 bases). Germline V gene lookup returns CDR1 GTSNPN and CDR2 SVGIG (reference sequence). This CDR3 contains 14 residues. The CDR3 bases are TGTGCTCGGGGGGGCGGGAGGGGAAGGGAAAAACTGTTTTTT. As protein: CARGGGRGREKLFF. The full variable domain, with the rest looked up from reference TRBV30 and TRBJ1-4, is SQTIHQWPATLVQPVGSPLSLECTVEGTSNPNLYWYRQAAGRGLQLLFYSVGIGQISSEVPQNLSASRPQDRQFILSSKKLLLSDSGFYLCARGGGRGREKLFFGSGTQLSVL.

The chain has TRBV30 and TRBJ2-7, with a possible D match to TRBD1 (6 bases). This CDR3 region has 12 residues. CDR1 and CDR2 from the germline V gene are GTSNPN and SVGIG (reference sequence). V lost 3 bases and J 6 bases, leaving 12 bases between the germline ends. This CDR3 reads CAWSKGVPEQYF. Here the CDR3 DNA reads TGTGCCTGGAGCAAGGGGGTTCCCGAGCAGTACTTC.

The gene calls are TRBV6-4 and TRBJ2-3; 13 positions agree with TRBD2. V shed 0 bases and J 1 base; nucleotides not matched to a gene: 13. The CDR3 has 21 residues. In germline, CDR1 is MRHNA, CDR2 SNTAGT. The CDR3 bases are TGTGCCAGCAGTGACTCGGCAGGACTAGCGGGGGCCCTGCCTGGCACAGATACGCAGTATTTT. It specifies CASSDSAGLAGALPGTDTQYF.

The chain's CDR3 is CASRWRRESATFF. DNA for the CDR3: TGTGCCAGCAGATGGCGGAGGGAATCGGCGACTTTCTTT. The rearrangement uses TRBV6-5 and TRBJ1-1; D remains unclear. With 6 bases removed from V and 12 bases from J, the gap between germline ends came to 20 bases. Germline V gene data show CDR1 as MNHEY and CDR2 as SVGAGI. The CDR3 has 13 amino acids.

The chain carries TRBV5-1 and TRBJ1-5, with TRBD1 matching 11 bases. The CDR3 runs to 17 residues. The trim removed 4 bases at V and 0 bases at J, leaving 6 bases unmatched. Germline V gene sequence: CDR1 SGHRS, CDR2 YFSETQ. The CDR3 nucleotides read TGCGCCAGCAGCCCGGGGACAGGGGGGGATAGCAATCAGCCCCAGCATTTT. Its translation is CASSPGTGGDSNQPQHF. Together with reference TRBV5-1 and TRBJ1-5, the CDR3 gives the full variable domain: KAGVTQTPRYLIKTRGQQVTLSCSPISGHRSVSWYQQTPGQGLQFLFEYFSETQRNKGNFPGRFSGRQFSNSRSEMNVSTLELGDSALYLCASSPGTGGDSNQPQHFGDGTRLSIL.

The chain links TRBV30 to TRBJ1-4; TRBD1 matches at 8 bases. The CDR3 length is 13 residues. J was trimmed by 3 bases and V by 7 bases; bases with no gene match: 4. The germline V gene has CDR1 GTSNPN and CDR2 SVGIG (reference sequence). The CDR3 loop reads CASQGAPNEKLFF. For the CDR3, the DNA is TGTGCCTCCCAGGGGGCGCCTAATGAAAAACTGTTTTTT.

This clone has more than one count but fewer than ten. V gene TRBV30 combines with J gene TRBJ2-2, with TRBD2 identical over 9 bases. CDR3 length equals 16 residues. Unmatched junction bases numbered 11, after V lost 3 bases and J lost 6 bases. The V gene's germline CDR1 is GTSNPN and CDR2 SVGIG (reference sequence). The CDR3: CAWSGQRGASSGELFF. In DNA, the CDR3 is TGTGCCTGGAGCGGCCAGCGGGGGGCCAGTTCCGGGGAGCTGTTTTTT.